Below are 11 T cell receptor beta chains sequenced from a single sample in a study of blood T cell repertoires in COVID-19. Clones were sequenced by immunoSEQ multiplex PCR, and TCRdb holds only the in-frame ones, with some missing. The data contain around 270,000 clones, 80% to 85% of them seen just once; the ten biggest clones take up 15% to 17%. Sequenced material: peripheral blood. All receptors come from a person aged 65 to 85 with COVID-19, enrolled during active disease.

The genes are TRBV5-4 and TRBJ2-1; D perhaps matches TRBD1 (5 bases). Germline CDR1 reads SGHNT; CDR2 reads YYREEE (reference sequence). CDR3 length: 15 residues. Trimming took off 2 bases at V and 9 bases at J, with 18 bases between the two ends. The CDR3 region has the DNA TGTGCCAGCAGCTTTGATCAGGGATGGATTGGTGAGCAGTTCTTC. Translating gives CASSFDQGWIGEQFF.

The chain employs TRBV27 and TRBJ2-5; 9 bases fit TRBD2. This CDR3 comprises 12 residues. Germline CDR1 is MNHEY and CDR2 is SMNVEV (reference sequence). The CDR3 nucleotides are TGTTCGAGCGGGAGGTCTAGAGAGACCCAGTACTTC. Its translation is CSSGRSRETQYF.

The V call is TRBV5-4, the J call TRBJ2-5; D is perhaps TRBD2 (6 bases). Per the germline V gene, CDR1 is SGHNT and CDR2 is YYREEE (reference sequence). V lost 4 bases and J 1 base, leaving 8 bases between the germline ends. This CDR3 spans 13 amino acids. The CDR3 reads CASSGRGQETQYF. In DNA form, the CDR3 reads TGTGCCAGCAGCGGGCGGGGCCAAGAGACCCAGTACTTC.

The chain has TRBV4-1 and TRBJ1-4; TRBD1 matches at 9 bases. The CDR3 contains 16 residues. V shed 1 base, J shed 5 bases, and the junction held 5 bases outside the gene matches. Germline V gene data show CDR1 as MGHRA and CDR2 as YSYEKL. The CDR3 region has the DNA TGCGCCAGCAGCCAAGGTCCGGGACAGGGAAATGAAAAACTGTTTTTT. Translated: CASSQGPGQGNEKLFF.

This sequence joins TRBV19 and TRBJ2-1; possible D gene TRBD2, 5 bases. From germline, CDR1 is LNHDA and CDR2 SQIVND (reference sequence). The CDR3 covers 18 residues. V was pared by 6 bases and J by 0 bases, with 21 bases between. The CDR3 is CASRGVRAISSSYNEQFF. CDR3 sequence (DNA): TGTGCCAGTAGGGGTGTGCGGGCAATCTCGAGCTCCTACAATGAGCAGTTCTTC.

V is TRBV19 and J is TRBJ2-4; 9 nucleotides match TRBD2. V shed 2 bases, J shed 4 bases, and the junction held 3 bases outside the gene matches. Germline V gene lookup returns CDR1 LNHDA and CDR2 SQIVND (reference sequence). The length of the CDR3 is 15 residues. For the CDR3, the DNA is TGTGCCAGTAGTATACCGGGACTAGCTAAAAACATTCAGTACTTC. Protein sequence: CASSIPGLAKNIQYF. Complete variable domain (other parts from reference TRBV19 and TRBJ2-4): DGGITQSPKYLFRKEGQNVTLSCEQNLNHDAMYWYRQDPGQGLRLIYYSQIVNDFQKGDIAEGYSVSREKKESFPLTVTSAQKNPTAFYLCASSIPGLAKNIQYFGAGTRLSVL.

The table lists this clone with a few counts. The chain recombines TRBV5-4 with TRBJ2-7, with 7 nucleotides matching TRBD1. Germline CDR1 SGHNT, CDR2 YYREEE (reference sequence). CDR3 length: 14 residues. V lost 1 base, J lost 1 base, and 2 bases stayed unmatched. CDR3 nucleotide sequence: TGTGCCAGCAGCTTGCCGACAGGGTCCTACGAGCAGTACTTC. Protein product: CASSLPTGSYEQYF.

The J gene is TRBJ1-6, the V gene TRBV3-1 (or the pseudogene TRBV3-2); D ambiguous. Germline V gene lookup returns CDR1 LGHDT and CDR2 YNNKEL (reference sequence). V shed 0 bases and J shed 8 bases, with 8 bases lying between them. This CDR3 contains 14 residues. DNA of the CDR3: TGTGCCAGCAGCCAAGATCCCCCTCATTCACCCCTCCACTTT. Amino acids: CASSQDPPHSPLHF.

The chain combines TRBV7-3 with TRBJ2-3, with 12 positions matching TRBD2. Germline V CDR1 and CDR2: SGHTA, FQGTGA. V trimming: 5 bases; J trimming: 6 bases; junction bases outside the gene matches: 6. This CDR3 is built from 15 residues. The DNA for the CDR3 is TGTGCCAGCAGCCCAGGAGGGACTAGCGGGGATACGCAGTATTTT. It is translated as CASSPGGTSGDTQYF.

This sequence joins TRBV7-9 and TRBJ2-1; 9 bases match TRBD2. V trimming: 5 bases; J trimming: 6 bases; junction bases outside the gene matches: 14. The CDR3 has 17 residues. CDR1 and CDR2 from the germline V gene are SEHNR and FQNEAQ (reference sequence). CDR3 amino acids: CASSAKTGLAFSNEQFF. The CDR3, as DNA: TGTGCCAGCAGCGCAAAAACGGGACTAGCCTTCAGCAATGAGCAGTTCTTC.

The J gene is TRBJ1-5, the V gene TRBV5-1; the match to TRBD1 covers 7 bases. Germline-derived CDR1 and CDR2 are SGHRS and YFSETQ. This CDR3 spans 14 amino acids. V gave up 0 bases and J gave up 5 bases; unmatched junction bases: 2. The CDR3 loop is CASSLGDSDQPQHF. The CDR3 bases are TGCGCCAGCAGCTTGGGGGACAGCGATCAGCCCCAGCATTTT. Variable domain in full (rest from reference TRBV5-1 and TRBJ1-5): KAGVTQTPRYLIKTRGQQVTLSCSPISGHRSVSWYQQTPGQGLQFLFEYFSETQRNKGNFPGRFSGRQFSNSRSEMNVSTLELGDSALYLCASSLGDSDQPQHFGDGTRLSIL.